The 15 T cell receptor beta chains below were found in one sample sequenced in a study of T cells in localized non-small cell lung cancer. TCRdb's copy holds only in-frame clones and misses some; the assay was immunoSEQ multiplex PCR. The data show under 2,500 clones, about 30% seen once. Sequenced here: normal lung tissue next to the tumor, sampled before any cancer treatment. These receptors all stem from a man aged 40-75 years with stage I lung adenocarcinoma.

The CDR3 DNA reads TGTGCCAGTAGTATCAGCGGGACAGGGTTTACCGGGGAGCTGTTTTTT. Protein: CASSISGTGFTGELFF. V and J are TRBV19 and TRBJ2-2, with 9 positions matching TRBD1. The length of the CDR3 is 16 residues. Germline V lookup: CDR1 LNHDA, CDR2 SQIVND (reference sequence). Unmatched junction bases numbered 7, after V lost 3 bases and J lost 5 bases.

The chain links TRBV28 to TRBJ2-7; 9 bases match TRBD1. The CDR3 spans 14 residues. The germline gives CDR1 MDHEN, CDR2 SYDVKM. The V gene end was trimmed by 7 bases and the J gene end by 4 bases; junction bases not matched to a gene: 8. The CDR3 region has the DNA TGTGCCAGCACCCCCGGGACAGGGTTTTACGAGCAGTACTTC. Amino acids: CASTPGTGFYEQYF.

The V call is TRBV5-1, the J call TRBJ1-6; D gene uncertain. The CDR3 spans 14 residues. Trimming stripped 4 bases from V and 9 bases from J, with 14 bases between. Germline values: CDR1 SGHRS, CDR2 YFSETQ. CDR3 loop: CASSQGEGGSPLHF. CDR3 sequence (DNA): TGCGCCAGCAGCCAAGGAGAGGGAGGTTCACCCCTCCACTTT.

This clone showed up just a few times. The gene calls are TRBV5-1 and TRBJ1-6; 9 bases agree with TRBD1. The trim removed 4 bases at V and 7 bases at J, leaving 9 bases unmatched. The CDR3 consists of 16 residues. CDR1 SGHRS and CDR2 YFSETQ come from the germline V gene. The CDR3 DNA reads as TGCGCCAGCAGCAGCTCCGGGACAGGGCAGAATTCACCCCTCCACTTT. It yields the protein CASSSSGTGQNSPLHF. The complete variable domain, with remaining parts taken from reference TRBV5-1 and TRBJ1-6, reads KAGVTQTPRYLIKTRGQQVTLSCSPISGHRSVSWYQQTPGQGLQFLFEYFSETQRNKGNFPGRFSGRQFSNSRSEMNVSTLELGDSALYLCASSSSGTGQNSPLHFGNGTRLTVT.

There are a few counts of this clone. The genes are TRBV9 and TRBJ2-7; 9 nucleotides line up with TRBD1. After removal of 4 bases from V and 0 bases from J, the junction contained 11 bases not matched to a gene. CDR1 and CDR2 (germline): SGDLS, YYNGEE. This CDR3 region has 17 residues. Here the CDR3 DNA reads TGTGCCAGCAGCACCGAACTGGGGACAGGGAACTCCTACGAGCAGTACTTC. It encodes CASSTELGTGNSYEQYF.

This clone was seen a few times. The chain recombines TRBV5-1 with TRBJ1-2, with TRBD1 matching 8 bases. The CDR3 runs to 14 residues. Unmatched junction bases numbered 6, after V lost 4 bases and J lost 4 bases. The V gene's germline CDR1 is SGHRS and CDR2 YFSETQ. The CDR3 spells CASSLGQELYGYTF. The CDR3 DNA reads as TGCGCCAGCAGCCTGGGACAGGAGCTCTATGGCTACACCTTC.

This chain connects TRBV28 to TRBJ1-3; no definite D call. This CDR3 region has 16 residues. Germline lookup yields CDR1 MDHEN and CDR2 SYDVKM. V lost 2 bases and J lost 0, with 11 bases in between. For the CDR3, the DNA is TGTGCCAGCAGTTTAAAGGGTCTTACCTCTGGAAACACCATATATTTT. Amino acids: CASSLKGLTSGNTIYF.

This clone rates as medium-sized (0.01 to 0.1%). J is TRBJ2-3 and V is TRBV7-1; no definite D call. TRBV7-1 is labeled an ORF, and its function is uncertain. The CDR3 has 13 amino acids. V was pared by 5 bases and J by 7 bases, with 13 bases between. CDR3 region: CASSPRTANTQYF. The CDR3 bases are TGTGCCAGCAGCCCCAGAACCGCGAATACGCAGTATTTT.

The chain uses TRBV11-3 and TRBJ1-4; 8 nucleotides agree with TRBD1. The CDR3 length is 16 residues. The V and J ends lost 5 bases and 7 bases, in that order; junction bases with no gene match: 12. The germline CDR1 and CDR2 sequences are SGHNT and YENEEA. The CDR3 loop is CASSPDREGWGEKLFF. In nucleotides, the CDR3 is TGTGCCAGCAGCCCGGACAGGGAAGGCTGGGGTGAAAAACTGTTTTTT.

This rearrangement joins TRBV14 to TRBJ2-5; D is ambiguous. Germline V gene data show CDR1 as SGHDN and CDR2 as FVKESK. With 4 bases removed from V and 8 bases from J, the gap between germline ends came to 17 bases. CDR3 length: 14 amino acids. The CDR3 sequence: CASSPYDVLSTQYF. Here the CDR3 DNA reads TGTGCCAGCAGCCCGTACGATGTGTTATCCACCCAGTACTTC.

The chain combines TRBV28 with TRBJ2-3; 7 bases line up with TRBD2. The V segment lost 3 bases and the J segment 5 bases; nucleotides outside the gene matches: 8. There are 15 residues in the CDR3. Per the germline V gene, CDR1 is MDHEN and CDR2 is SYDVKM. The CDR3 DNA reads TGTGCCAGCAGTTTTAGCCCGGGGGGAATAGATACGCAGTATTTT. It yields the protein CASSFSPGGIDTQYF. The full variable domain, completed using reference TRBV28 and TRBJ2-3, is DVKVTQSSRYLVKRTGEKVFLECVQDMDHENMFWYRQDPGLGLRLIYFSYDVKMKEKGDIPEGYSVSREKKERFSLILESASTNQTSMYLCASSFSPGGIDTQYFGPGTRLTVL.

This chain connects TRBV11-3 to TRBJ2-6; D call uncertain. The V and J ends lost 5 bases and 3 bases respectively, with 11 bases between them. CDR3 length: 15 residues. Germline V gene lookup returns CDR1 SGHNT and CDR2 YENEEA. CDR3 coding DNA: TGTGCCAGCAGCCCTGGGATAGATGGGGCCAACGTCCTGACTTTC. The encoded protein is CASSPGIDGANVLTF.

This clone was detected a few times. The V gene is TRBV11-3, the J gene TRBJ1-3, with a tentative D call TRBD1 (6 bases). Looked up from germline, CDR1 is SGHNT and CDR2 is YENEEA. The CDR3 extends over 16 amino acids. Between the trimmed V and J ends, which lost 5 bases and 0 bases, there was a span of 14 bases. CDR3 protein: CASSVDRTTSGNTIYF. The CDR3 bases are TGTGCCAGCAGCGTCGACAGGACTACCTCTGGAAACACCATATATTTT.

This clone has only a few counts. The rearrangement links TRBV30 to TRBJ2-7; 7 nucleotides match TRBD1. Germline assignment: CDR1 GTSNPN and CDR2 SVGIG (reference sequence). The CDR3 spans 13 residues. J gave up 4 bases and V 4 bases, and 7 bases lay outside the gene matches. The CDR3 is CAWTGTVRYEQYF. In DNA, the CDR3 is TGTGCCTGGACCGGGACAGTAAGGTACGAGCAGTACTTC.

The chain carries TRBV12-5 and TRBJ2-3, with D possibly TRBD2 on 5 matching bases. V lost 5 bases and J lost 0, with 12 bases in between. The CDR3 is made up of 15 amino acids. Germline V gene sequence: CDR1 LGHNT, CDR2 FRNRAP. The CDR3 region is CASGPRPGSTDTQYF. As DNA, the CDR3 is TGTGCTAGTGGTCCCCGCCCGGGGAGCACAGATACGCAGTATTTT.